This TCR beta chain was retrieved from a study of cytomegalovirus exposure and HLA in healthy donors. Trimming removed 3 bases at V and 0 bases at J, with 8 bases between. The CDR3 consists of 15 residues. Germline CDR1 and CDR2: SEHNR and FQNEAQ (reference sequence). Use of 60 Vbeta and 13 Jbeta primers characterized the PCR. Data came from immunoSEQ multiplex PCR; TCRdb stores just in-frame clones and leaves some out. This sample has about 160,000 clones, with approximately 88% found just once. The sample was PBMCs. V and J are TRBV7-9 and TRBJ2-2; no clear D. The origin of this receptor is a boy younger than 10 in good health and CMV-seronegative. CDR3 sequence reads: CASSLGTTNTGELFF. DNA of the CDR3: TGTGCCAGCAGCTTGGGCACGACGAACACCGGGGAGCTGTTTTTT.